The rows below give T cell receptor beta chains drawn from one sample of a study of T cell responses to AZD1222 COVID-19 vaccine. The table came from immunoSEQ multiplex PCR; TCRdb's copy has only in-frame clones and leaves some out. The sample has about 56,000 clones; around nine tenths are singletons. The sample was peripheral blood, taken 28 days after the second AZD1222 dose. These receptor sequences come from an adult who received the AZD1222 COVID-19 vaccine. The CDR3 runs from the conserved cysteine through the conserved F or W.

>TRBV11-1|12
CASSTNTGELFF
>TRBV6-1|13
CASSEKGYYGYTF
>TRBV4-2|13
CASSHHGREGYTF
>TRBV18|15
CASSPSYDGNQPQHF
>TRBV5-4|15
CASSLTGGAKNIQYF
>TRBV5-1|16
CASSLAEGVASNIQYF
>TRBV28|12
CASMDQGMGYTF
>TRBV2|13
CASSPREQIGQFF
>TRBV7-8|12
CASSLGGGRQYF
>TRBV29-1|12
CSGIPSYNEQFF
>TRBV7-3|13
CASSNRAGTEAFF
>TRBV2|12
CASRRENYGYTF
>TRBV11-2|15
CASSLVRTSTDTQYF
>TRBV3-1/TRBV3-2|13
CASSNGGSTEAFF
>TRBV2|17
CASSRDRGATLRQEAFF
>TRBV5-1|14
CASKSASGSYEQYF
>TRBV7-8|16
CASSFGRGRTNSPLHF
>TRBV12-3/TRBV12-4|12
CASSRQEAEAFF
>TRBV10-3|15
CAISELGQGSTEAFF
>TRBV20-1|14
CSASPPRGTHEQYF
>TRBV28|20
CASSFTLQTSGRQAYNEQFF
>TRBV5-4|14
CASGGQPNTGELFF
>TRBV28|14
CASSFGGVGEKLFF
>TRBV6-5|13
CASSYGGPEKLFF
>TRBV18|17
CASSASSGGAYTDTQYF
>TRBV28|14
CASRPQNTNEKLFF
>TRBV4-2|15
CASTAQTTGANVLTF
>TRBV5-5|15
CASSLGLHRNQPQHF
>TRBV6-5|16
CASSYSQPFLNTEAFF
>TRBV7-2|13
CASSLQPDQPQHF
>TRBV9|12
CASSGDSTEAFF
>TRBV19|15
CASSLQLGLSGEQYF
>TRBV2|12
CASGDTDQPQHF
>TRBV5-4|14
CASSLGTANTEAFF
>TRBV28|15
CACQSSGQGDYGYTF
>TRBV28|16
CASSFEGRDSNQPQHF
>TRBV6-5|12
CASTHSTDTQYF
>TRBV5-4|12
CASSQKGTEQYF
>TRBV30|12
CAWSVGGQPQHF
>TRBV29-1|16
CSVQPGTGGAGFEQFF
>TRBV6-4|15
CASSDSTGGADTQYF
>TRBV28|18
CASSLGQGPLYSNQPQHF
>TRBV28|16
CASSFSPEGVQETQYF
>TRBV2|15
CASSVSSSHNSPLHF
>TRBV7-3|13
CASSLKGTGNPTF
>TRBV18|17
CASSPSGTGGSSTEAFF
>TRBV28|14
CASSPGQGNYGYTF
>TRBV7-6|16
CASSQPYRDNSYEQYF
>TRBV5-5|14
CASNSGRFVREQFF
>TRBV12-3/TRBV12-4|12
CASNLRQGRSFF
>TRBV28|15
CASSPSMGRASEQYF
>TRBV2|15
CASSPSALGANVLTF
>TRBV27|14
CASSLAGPLYEQYF
>TRBV18|14
CASSSIDTYTEAFF
>TRBV19|18
CASSIDGRGVSSNQPQHF
>TRBV24-1|16
CATRDRVQKTNYEQYF
>TRBV27|14
CASSLSGYNQPQHF